This T cell receptor beta chain was identified in a study of control samples from healthy donors and cancer patients (TCRdb year 2020). To note about this clone: The clone's antigen remains unknown. Nothing much larger sits one base from this clone, and base qualities are not available.

To prepare the library, the immunoSEQ multiplex PCR assay was applied. This is the immuneACCESS table as TCRdb keeps it, with only in-frame sequences that have V and J called. A part of the clones is gone; compared with another copy, unresolved V genes explain less than half, and the rest is unexplained. This sample holds roughly 120,000 clones; about 93% were observed only once. The ten largest clones capture approximately 1.7% of the sample. The CDR3 starts with the cysteine, ends with the phenylalanine, and has 14 residues. Of the read, only the CDR3 DNA is kept; its 42 bases are in frame from base 1. Between the V and J ends, shortened by 0 bases and 9 bases respectively, the junction contains 12 bases. The germline V gene gives CDR1 as MNHEY and CDR2 as SVGEGT.

Input material: PBMCs. The receptor was derived from a man between 50 and 59 years old with head and neck cancer. The chain is encoded by TRBV6-2 or TRBV6-3 joined to TRBJ2-1, with no D gene named confidently. The nucleotides are TGTGCCAGCAGTTACTCCGGACCCTTGGGTGAGCAGTTCTTC. Its coded protein is CASSYSGPLGEQFF.